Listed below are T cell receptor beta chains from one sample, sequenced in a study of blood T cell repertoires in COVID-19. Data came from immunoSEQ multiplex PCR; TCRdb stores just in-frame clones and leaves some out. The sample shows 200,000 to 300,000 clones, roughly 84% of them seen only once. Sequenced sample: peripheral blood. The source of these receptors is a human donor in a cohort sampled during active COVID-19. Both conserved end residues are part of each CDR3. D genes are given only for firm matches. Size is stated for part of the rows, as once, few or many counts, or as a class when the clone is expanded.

TGTGCCAGCAGTTTGACTTCTGAAGCTTTCTTT	CASSLTSEAFF	TRBV25-1	TRBJ1-1	.	.	11
TGTGCCATCAATGCAGAGGGACAGGGATATTCACCCCTCCACTTT	CAINAEGQGYSPLHF	TRBV10-3	TRBJ1-6	.	TRBD1	15
TGCGCCAGCAGCACCGAGGGACAGTCAAATAATTCACCCCTCCACTTT	CASSTEGQSNNSPLHF	TRBV5-1	TRBJ1-6	.	TRBD1	16
TGTGCCAGCAGTTCCCCATGGAACACTGAAGCTTTCTTT	CASSSPWNTEAFF	TRBV6-2/TRBV6-3	TRBJ1-1	.	.	13
TGTGCCAGCAGCTTAGAGGGCGGGGGGGCCGAGACCCAGTACTTC	CASSLEGGGAETQYF	TRBV7-2	TRBJ2-5	.	TRBD2	15
TGCAGTGCTAGTCCCGGGACTAGCGCCATCGCGGCGCAGTATTTT	CSASPGTSAIAAQYF	TRBV20-1	TRBJ2-3	.	TRBD2	15
TGTGCCAGCACTACGCTGGATGAGCAGTTCTTC	CASTTLDEQFF	TRBV6-5	TRBJ2-1	.	.	11
TGTGCCAGCAGCTTAAGGGGAATCTACGAGCAGTACTTC	CASSLRGIYEQYF	TRBV11-2	TRBJ2-7	.	.	13
TGCGCCAGCAGTCGAAGGGGACAGGGGAATCCCTACGAGCAGTACTTC	CASSRRGQGNPYEQYF	TRBV5-1	TRBJ2-7	once	TRBD1	16
TGCGCCAGCAGACTAGTCTCTGGGCCCTACGAGCAGTACTTC	CASRLVSGPYEQYF	TRBV5-1	TRBJ2-7	.	.	14
TGTGCCAGCAGTTACTTGGCGGGGGGGTACCAAGAGACCCAGTACTTC	CASSYLAGGYQETQYF	TRBV6-2/TRBV6-3	TRBJ2-5	.	TRBD2	16
TGCAGCGTTGAAGAGGGAGTAGGAACTGAAGCTTTCTTT	CSVEEGVGTEAFF	TRBV29-1	TRBJ1-1	.	.	13
TGCGCCAGCAGCTTGGACGGGACAGCTTACGAGCAGTACTTC	CASSLDGTAYEQYF	TRBV5-1	TRBJ2-7	once	TRBD1	14
TGTGCCAGCAGCTTTGGGACAGGGGTTAAGTGGAATCAGCCCCAGCATTTT	CASSFGTGVKWNQPQHF	TRBV7-9	TRBJ1-5	.	TRBD1	17
TGTGCCAGCTCACCGGTCGGACTGCAAGAGATGGCCCAGTACTTC	CASSPVGLQEMAQYF	TRBV18	TRBJ2-5	.	.	15
TGTGCCAGCACCCCGGGTGGCGAGCAGTACTTC	CASTPGGEQYF	TRBV6-6	TRBJ2-7	once	.	11
TGTGCTAGCAGTTACGGGACAAGTGGGGTCAATGAGCAGTTCTTC	CASSYGTSGVNEQFF	TRBV7-7	TRBJ2-1	.	.	15
TGTGCCACCAGTGATTTCCCCACCGGGACAGGGGGGAATGAGCAGTTCTTC	CATSDFPTGTGGNEQFF	TRBV24-1	TRBJ2-1	.	TRBD1	17
TGTGCCATCAGTGAGACCTCCGACAGGGGCTACGAGCAGTACTTC	CAISETSDRGYEQYF	TRBV10-3	TRBJ2-7	.	TRBD1	15
TGTGCCAGCAGTGAAGACAGGGGGCAAGAGACCCAGTACTTC	CASSEDRGQETQYF	TRBV2	TRBJ2-5	few	TRBD1	14
TGTGCCAGCTCACCTGACGGGAGGAACACTGAAGCTTTCTTT	CASSPDGRNTEAFF	TRBV18	TRBJ1-1	.	.	14
TGTGCCAGCTCACCGAATGGACAGGGGAACTATGGCTACACCTTC	CASSPNGQGNYGYTF	TRBV18	TRBJ1-2	.	TRBD1	15
TGTGCCAGCAGCACAATGGGGACAGGGGGCTTGGAGACCCAGTACTTC	CASSTMGTGGLETQYF	TRBV28	TRBJ2-5	.	TRBD1	16